One and the same sample provided the 19 T cell receptor beta chains below, sequenced in a study of Ad26.COV2.S vaccination and SARS-CoV-2 variants. Treatment specified: some 19 received Ad26.COV2.S at low or high dose, single or two shots; several received placebo; per-sample allocation not given. Sampling took place 63 days after the first vaccine or placebo injection. Profiled with immunoSEQ multiplex PCR; TCRdb holds only in-frame clones, not every one. The table includes hundreds of thousands of clones, around 90% detected once. The sequencing used peripheral blood, collected in a trial of Ad26.COV2.S vaccine versus placebo. Receptor source: a person aged 18-60 years who received the Ad26.COV2.S COVID-19 vaccine or a placebo.

This chain links TRBV28 with TRBJ1-5, with 9 nucleotides matching TRBD1. This CDR3 spans 16 amino acids. J was trimmed by 1 base and V by 6 bases; bases with no gene match: 7. Germline CDR1 and CDR2: MDHEN and SYDVKM. Here the CDR3 DNA reads TGTGCCAGCAGAGACAGACAGGGGGGAAGCAATCAGCCCCAGCATTTT. Its protein product is CASRDRQGGSNQPQHF.

The sample holds one count of this clone. The J gene is TRBJ2-3, the V gene TRBV10-3, with 8 bases that match TRBD1. CDR1 ENHRY and CDR2 SYGVKD come from the germline V gene. Losses at the gene ends were 6 bases for V and 2 bases for J; bases not matched to a gene: 4. This CDR3 is built from 14 residues. The CDR3 coding sequence is TGTGCCATCAGGCCGGGACAGGCCACAGATACGCAGTATTTT. As protein: CAIRPGQATDTQYF.

V usage is TRBV20-1 and J usage is TRBJ1-1; D unresolved. This CDR3 has 11 residues. Trimming removed 4 bases at V and 1 base at J, with 4 bases between. CDR1 is DFQATT and CDR2 is SNEGSKA in the germline V gene (reference sequence). In nucleotides, the CDR3 is TGCAGTGCTACCTGGAACACTGAAGCTTTCTTT. Its translation is CSATWNTEAFF.

The chain uses TRBV3-1 (or the pseudogene TRBV3-2) and TRBJ2-7, with D hard to call. There are 15 residues in the CDR3. The germline V and J ends were trimmed by 4 bases and 0 bases, with 13 bases remaining between them. In germline, CDR1 is LGHDT, CDR2 YNNKEL (reference sequence). DNA of the CDR3: TGTGCCAGCAGCCCCCCCGCTGGACCCTCCTACGAGCAGTACTTC. This encodes CASSPPAGPSYEQYF.

The V and J genes are TRBV28 and TRBJ2-7, with 7 bases that match TRBD2. V gave up 5 bases and J gave up 2 bases; unmatched junction bases: 6. This CDR3 is built from 14 residues. In germline, CDR1 is MDHEN, CDR2 SYDVKM. CDR3 bases: TGTGCCAGCAGTGTTGCGGGGGTGGCCTACGAGCAGTACTTC. As protein: CASSVAGVAYEQYF.

The CDR3 coding sequence is TGCGCCAGCAGGGTCGGGACAAGCTACCGCGTAGAGACCCAGTACTTC. It specifies CASRVGTSYRVETQYF. The V call is TRBV5-1, the J call TRBJ2-5; D might be TRBD1 (6 bases). The CDR3 spans 16 residues. The V end lost 5 bases, the J end lost 4 bases, and 21 bases lay between the germline ends. Per the germline V gene, CDR1 is SGHRS and CDR2 is YFSETQ.

This chain connects TRBV7-9 to TRBJ1-1, with D possibly matching TRBD1 (6 bases). Per the germline V gene, CDR1 is SEHNR and CDR2 is FQNEAQ (reference sequence). The CDR3 covers 14 residues. Trimming shortened V by 3 bases and J by 6 bases, and 14 bases separated the two germline ends. In DNA form, the CDR3 reads TGTGCCAGCAGCTTCCCCAACAGGGCTCCTGAAGCTTTCTTT. Translating gives CASSFPNRAPEAFF.

The chain couples TRBV25-1 to TRBJ2-7, with D unresolved. CDR1 is MGHDK, CDR2 SYGVNS, per germline. This CDR3 has 12 amino acids. V shed 3 bases and J shed 6 bases, with 9 bases lying between them. The CDR3 DNA reads TGTGCCAGCAGTGAGGTTCTAGGCGAGCAGTACTTC. This encodes CASSEVLGEQYF.

The V gene is TRBV6-2 or TRBV6-3, the J gene TRBJ2-7, with a tentative D call TRBD2 (5 bases). This CDR3 is built from 14 residues. Trimming stripped 2 bases from V and 7 bases from J, with 15 bases between. The germline V gene encodes CDR1 MNHEY and CDR2 SVGEGT. CDR3 nucleotides: TGTGCCAGCAGTTACCCCCGGGAAACGGGGGAGCAGTACTTC. Its protein product is CASSYPRETGEQYF.

The chain couples TRBV9 to TRBJ2-7; no definite D call. The V gene's germline CDR1 is SGDLS and CDR2 YYNGEE. This CDR3 spans 15 amino acids. V lost 0 bases to trimming and J lost 2 bases, with 12 bases between them. The CDR3 spells CASSVVPTATYEQYF. CDR3 DNA: TGTGCCAGCAGCGTAGTCCCTACGGCCACCTACGAGCAGTACTTC.

The V gene is TRBV7-2, the J gene TRBJ1-6; possibly TRBD1 for D (5 bases). Germline V gene data show CDR1 as SGHTA and CDR2 as FQGNSA. Between the trimmed V and J ends, which lost 1 base and 6 bases, there was a span of 10 bases. The CDR3 extends over 15 amino acids. CDR3 coding DNA: TGTGCCAGCAGCTTAGGGGGGGGGTCTAATTCACCCCTCCACTTT. Translating gives CASSLGGGSNSPLHF.

V usage is TRBV5-1 and J usage is TRBJ1-1; D perhaps matches TRBD1 (6 bases). Trimming took off 5 bases at V and 3 bases at J, with 17 bases between the two ends. The CDR3 has 15 residues. The germline V gene has CDR1 SGHRS and CDR2 YFSETQ. The CDR3 loop is CASREGVVTDTEAFF. In nucleotides, the CDR3 is TGCGCCAGCAGGGAGGGGGTCGTCACCGACACTGAAGCTTTCTTT.

This sequence joins TRBV11-2 and TRBJ2-7; possible D gene TRBD1, 6 bases. Germline-derived CDR1 and CDR2 are SGHAT and FQNNGV. The CDR3 length is 16 residues. Trimming removed 6 bases from V and 4 bases from J, with 22 bases in between. The DNA for the CDR3 is TGTGCCAGCAGTTTACCTAGACAGGTTGGAAGTTACGAGCAGTACTTC. This encodes CASSLPRQVGSYEQYF.

The V gene is TRBV2, the J gene TRBJ1-6; D is perhaps TRBD1 (5 bases). Germline V CDR1 and CDR2: SNHLY, FYNNEI. The ends were cut back, 4 bases at V and 9 bases at J, with 7 bases in the middle. This CDR3 is 12 amino acids long. The CDR3, as DNA: TGTGCCAGCAGTGCAGGGTTTTCACCCCTCCACTTT. Translating gives CASSAGFSPLHF.

The rearrangement links TRBV28 to TRBJ2-6; 7 positions match TRBD1. V trimming: 5 bases; J trimming: 0 bases; junction bases outside the gene matches: 13. Germline V gives CDR1 MDHEN, CDR2 SYDVKM. The CDR3 extends over 19 amino acids. The CDR3 region has the DNA TGTGCCAGCAGTCTCTCCTACTTACAGGGGAGCTCTGGGGCCAACGTCCTGACTTTC. It encodes CASSLSYLQGSSGANVLTF. The whole variable domain, filled in from reference TRBV28 and TRBJ2-6, reads DVKVTQSSRYLVKRTGEKVFLECVQDMDHENMFWYRQDPGLGLRLIYFSYDVKMKEKGDIPEGYSVSREKKERFSLILESASTNQTSMYLCASSLSYLQGSSGANVLTFGAGSRLTVL.

The chain recombines TRBV2 with TRBJ1-5, with a weak D call TRBD1 (5 bases). Germline assignment: CDR1 SNHLY and CDR2 FYNNEI. The CDR3 length is 17 residues. V lost 5 bases and J lost 0, with 17 bases in between. The CDR3 region has the DNA TGTGCCAGCAGTTTCTTCGACAGCCCAAATAGCAATCAGCCCCAGCATTTT. This encodes CASSFFDSPNSNQPQHF.

The CDR3, as DNA: TGTGCCAGTAGTGAAATCAAGCGGGGAAGCACAGATACGCAGTATTTT. Its protein product is CASSEIKRGSTDTQYF. The chain uses TRBV19 and TRBJ2-3; 7 nucleotides align to TRBD2. The CDR3 contains 16 residues. The germline gives CDR1 LNHDA, CDR2 SQIVND (reference sequence). V lost 5 bases, J lost 0 bases, and 8 bases stayed unmatched.

The V and J genes are TRBV29-1 and TRBJ2-1; 10 nucleotides match TRBD2. The CDR3 runs to 16 residues. Germline CDR1 and CDR2: SQVTM and ANQGSEA. The ends lost 1 base at V and 7 bases at J; junction bases unmatched: 10. The CDR3 nucleotides are TGCAGCGTTGAAGGGCTAGCGGGAGAGGGGGGGAATGAGCAGTTCTTC. Protein product: CSVEGLAGEGGNEQFF.

The chain is built from TRBV9 and TRBJ2-3; a possible D gene is TRBD2 (6 bases). V shed 4 bases and J shed 5 bases, with 11 bases lying between them. The CDR3 contains 13 residues. Germline CDR1 reads SGDLS; CDR2 reads YYNGEE. CDR3 amino acids: CASSLGLGDTQYF. The CDR3 DNA follows: TGTGCCAGCAGCCTGGGACTTGGAGATACGCAGTATTTT.